This T cell receptor beta chain was documented in a study of blood T cell repertoires in COVID-19. Across the study: Samples taken during acute and convalescent COVID-19 were collected in the United States, Italy and Spain. Nucleic acid was either cDNA or gDNA, and it came from T cells, B-cell-depleted T cells, or PBMCs.

Original analysis: Nucleated cell counts were estimated from reference gene primer amplification. Sequencing was performed with immunoSEQ multiplex PCR; in TCRdb, only in-frame clones are kept and a portion is missing. V, J and clone size reflect that table, while D and trimming were determined from the DNA. The sample lists about 120,000 clones, about nine tenths occurring once. Sample: peripheral blood. This sequence was found in a woman in her seventies with acute or convalescent COVID-19.

CDR3 protein: CASSPGTSGGEETQYF. As DNA, the CDR3 is TGCGCCAGCAGCCCGGGGACTAGCGGGGGGGAAGAGACCCAGTACTTC. The chain joins TRBV5-1 to TRBJ2-5; TRBD2 aligns across 16 bases. Germline CDR1 SGHRS, CDR2 YFSETQ. The ends lost 4 bases at V and 3 bases at J; junction bases unmatched: 3. This CDR3 contains 16 residues. The variable domain in full, completed from reference TRBV5-1 and TRBJ2-5, reads KAGVTQTPRYLIKTRGQQVTLSCSPISGHRSVSWYQQTPGQGLQFLFEYFSETQRNKGNFPGRFSGRQFSNSRSEMNVSTLELGDSALYLCASSPGTSGGEETQYFGPGTRLLVL.